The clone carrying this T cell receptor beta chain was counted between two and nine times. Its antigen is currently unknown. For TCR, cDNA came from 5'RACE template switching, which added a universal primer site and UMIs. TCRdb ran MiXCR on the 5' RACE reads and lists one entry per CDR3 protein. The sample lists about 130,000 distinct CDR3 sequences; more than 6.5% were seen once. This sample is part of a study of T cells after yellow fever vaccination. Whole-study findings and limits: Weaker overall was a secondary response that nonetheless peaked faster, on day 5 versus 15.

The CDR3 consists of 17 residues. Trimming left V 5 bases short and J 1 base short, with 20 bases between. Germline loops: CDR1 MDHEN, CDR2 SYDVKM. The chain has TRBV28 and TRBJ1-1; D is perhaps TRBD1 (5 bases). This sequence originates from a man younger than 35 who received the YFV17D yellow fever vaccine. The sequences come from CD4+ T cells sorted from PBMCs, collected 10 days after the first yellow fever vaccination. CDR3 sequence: CASSHPNQGRGNTEAFF. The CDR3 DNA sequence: TGTGCCAGCAGTCATCCTAATCAGGGTAGAGGGAACACTGAAGCTTTCTTT.